This TCR beta chain was identified during a study of STAT5B mutations in CD4+ large granular lymphocyte leukemia. Measured with immunoSEQ multiplex PCR; TCRdb has only the in-frame clones, and not every one. The repertoire holds around 31,000 clones, roughly 72% seen once, with approximately 1.9% in the top ten. CDR1 and CDR2 from the germline V gene are SEHNR and FQNEAQ (reference sequence). V lost 5 bases to trimming and J lost 3 bases, with 16 bases between them. The CDR3 contains 16 residues. Study-wide points: About a quarter of private leukemic clonotypes occurred rarely in other patients' non-leukemic repertoires.

As to this clone: What it binds is not known.

The TCR sequence derives from a human donor in good health. Sample: CD4+ T cells from blood buffy coats. The V call is TRBV7-9, the J call TRBJ2-2; D remains unclear. CDR3 DNA sequence: TGTGCCAGCAGCCCGCGACACGCCGCCGACACCGGGGAGCTGTTTTTT. Protein product: CASSPRHAADTGELFF.